This TCR beta chain originates from a study of T-cell reconstitution after alpha-beta-depleted transplantation in children. Germline V gene data show CDR1 as MNHNS and CDR2 as SASEGT. Losses at the gene ends were 6 bases for V and 0 bases for J; bases not matched to a gene: 4. The CDR3 consists of 15 residues. Unique molecular identifiers featured in how the TCRbeta library was prepared. TCRdb redid the calling of the PCR reads with MiXCR, one entry per CDR3 protein. Here the sample spans around 200,000 distinct CDR3 sequences, about 15% being singletons. The clonotype originates from a male patient aged 2 to 9 who had a stem cell transplant for acute lymphoblastic leukemia, so the T cells may come from the graft donor. This sequence joins TRBV6-1 and TRBJ2-3; 9 nucleotides match TRBD2. Specimen: PBMCs, mostly from graft donor cells, collected 360 days after TCRalphabeta/CD19-depleted stem cell transplant. CDR3 protein: CASSRLAESTDTQYF. Here the CDR3 DNA reads TGTGCCAGCAGCCGACTAGCGGAAAGCACAGATACGCAGTATTTT.